This T cell receptor beta chain was documented in a study of spatial heterogeneity in lung cancer. In germline, CDR1 is DFQATT, CDR2 SNEGSKA (reference sequence). This CDR3 comprises 17 residues. The trim removed 0 bases at V and 4 bases at J, leaving 10 bases unmatched. Time point indicated: sample taken at primary tumor resection. Material for sequencing was whole RNA from tumor, nontumor lung or frozen PBMC, left unsorted. The donors, fewer than 95 patients with untreated early-stage non-small cell lung cancer, provided the samples. Every TCR cDNA molecule carried a tag that served as a unique molecular identifier. One entry per CDR3 protein results from TCRdb running MiXCR on the 5' RACE reads. The profile shows about 50,000 distinct CDR3 sequences, approximately 7.6% of them singletons. General study points: Blood contained ubiquitous expanded tumor TCRs more at resection than at follow-up.

Remarks on this clonotype: Its antigen is not identified.

V usage is TRBV20-1 and J usage is TRBJ2-3; 10 nucleotides agree with TRBD2. This TCR was recovered from a female donor with early-stage non-small cell lung cancer. Sequences were derived from PBMCs, sampled at surgery. CDR3 coding DNA: TGCAGTGCTAGAGATTCCCTCCTAGCGGGGGCCGCAGATACGCAGTATTTT. Translated: CSARDSLLAGAADTQYF.